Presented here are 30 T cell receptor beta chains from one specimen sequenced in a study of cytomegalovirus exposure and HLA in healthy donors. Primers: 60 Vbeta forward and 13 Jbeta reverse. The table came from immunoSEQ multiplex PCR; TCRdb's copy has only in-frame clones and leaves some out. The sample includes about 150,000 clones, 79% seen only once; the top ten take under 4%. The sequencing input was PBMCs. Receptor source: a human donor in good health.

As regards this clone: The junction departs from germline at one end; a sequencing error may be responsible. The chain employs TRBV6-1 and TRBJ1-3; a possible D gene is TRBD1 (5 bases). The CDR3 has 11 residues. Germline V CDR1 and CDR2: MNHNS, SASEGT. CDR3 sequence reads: CASSAGKLLKF. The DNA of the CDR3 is TGTGCCAGCAGTGCAGGGAAGTTGTTAAAATTT.

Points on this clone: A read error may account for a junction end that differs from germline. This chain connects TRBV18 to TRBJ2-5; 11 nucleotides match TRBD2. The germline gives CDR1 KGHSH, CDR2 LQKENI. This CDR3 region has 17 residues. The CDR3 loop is CASSPLAGAAHQETQYF. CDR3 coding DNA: TGTGCCAGCTCCCCACTAGCGGGGGCCGCCCACCAAGAGACCCAGTACTTC.

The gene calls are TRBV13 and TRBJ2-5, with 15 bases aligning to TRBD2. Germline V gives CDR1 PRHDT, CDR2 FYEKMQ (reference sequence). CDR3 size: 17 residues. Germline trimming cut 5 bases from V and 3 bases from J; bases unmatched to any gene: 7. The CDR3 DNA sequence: TGTGCCAGCAGCACGTGGACTAGCGGGAGGGTCAAAGAGACCCAGTACTTC. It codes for CASSTWTSGRVKETQYF.

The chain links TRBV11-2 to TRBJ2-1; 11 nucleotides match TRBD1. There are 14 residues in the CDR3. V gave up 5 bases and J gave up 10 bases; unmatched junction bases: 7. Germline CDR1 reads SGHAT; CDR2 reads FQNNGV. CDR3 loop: CASSELDRGREQFF. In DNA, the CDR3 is TGTGCCAGCAGCGAACTGGACAGGGGGCGCGAGCAGTTCTTC.

The CDR3: CASSSPWGGGNQPQHF. In DNA form, the CDR3 reads TGTGCCAGTAGTTCTCCCTGGGGAGGGGGCAATCAGCCCCAGCATTTT. The rearrangement links TRBV19 to TRBJ1-5, with a tentative D call TRBD1 (5 bases). In germline, CDR1 is LNHDA, CDR2 SQIVND (reference sequence). V shed 5 bases and J shed 2 bases, with 16 bases lying between them. This CDR3 spans 16 amino acids.

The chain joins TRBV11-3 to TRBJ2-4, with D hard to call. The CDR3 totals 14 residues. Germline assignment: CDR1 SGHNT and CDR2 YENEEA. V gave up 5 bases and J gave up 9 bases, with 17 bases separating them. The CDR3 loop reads CASSPKRLVVIQYF. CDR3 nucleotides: TGTGCCAGCAGCCCCAAGAGATTGGTGGTCATTCAGTACTTC.

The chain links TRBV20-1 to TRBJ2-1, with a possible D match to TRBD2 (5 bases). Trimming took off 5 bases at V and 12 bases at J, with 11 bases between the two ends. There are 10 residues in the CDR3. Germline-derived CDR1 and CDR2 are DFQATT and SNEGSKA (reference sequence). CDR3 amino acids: CSAYDGGQFF. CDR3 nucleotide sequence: TGCAGTGCTTATGACGGAGGGCAGTTCTTC.

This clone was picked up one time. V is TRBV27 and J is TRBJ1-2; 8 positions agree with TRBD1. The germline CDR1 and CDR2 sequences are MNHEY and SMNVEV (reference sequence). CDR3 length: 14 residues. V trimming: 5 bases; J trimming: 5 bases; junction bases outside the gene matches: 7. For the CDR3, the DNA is TGTGCCAGCAGTACGACAGGGGAGGGGTATGGCTACACCTTC. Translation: CASSTTGEGYGYTF.

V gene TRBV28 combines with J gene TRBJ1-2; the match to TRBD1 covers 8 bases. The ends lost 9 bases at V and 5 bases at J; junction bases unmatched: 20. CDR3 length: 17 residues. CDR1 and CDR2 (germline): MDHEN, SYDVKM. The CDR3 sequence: CASVVGGTGQTIYGYTF. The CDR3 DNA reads TGTGCCAGTGTTGTCGGCGGGACAGGACAAACCATTTATGGCTACACCTTC.

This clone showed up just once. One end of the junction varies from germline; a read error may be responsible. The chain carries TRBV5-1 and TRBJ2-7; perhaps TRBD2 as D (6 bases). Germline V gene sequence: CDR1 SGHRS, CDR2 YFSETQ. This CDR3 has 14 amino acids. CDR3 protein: CASSLGVAVYEQHF. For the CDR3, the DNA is TGCGCCAGCAGCTTGGGGGTAGCGGTCTACGAGCAGCACTTC.

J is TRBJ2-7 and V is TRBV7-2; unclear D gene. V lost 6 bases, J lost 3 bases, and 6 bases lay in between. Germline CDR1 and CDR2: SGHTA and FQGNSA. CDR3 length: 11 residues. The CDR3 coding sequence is TGTGCCAGCAGGTTTTACTACGAGCAGTACTTC. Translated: CASRFYYEQYF.

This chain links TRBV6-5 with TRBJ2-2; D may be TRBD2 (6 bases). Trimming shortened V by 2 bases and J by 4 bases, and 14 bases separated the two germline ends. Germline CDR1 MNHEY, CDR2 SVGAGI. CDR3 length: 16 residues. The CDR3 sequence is CASSYLGGVSTGELFF. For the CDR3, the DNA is TGTGCCAGCAGTTACCTCGGGGGTGTAAGCACCGGGGAGCTGTTTTTT.

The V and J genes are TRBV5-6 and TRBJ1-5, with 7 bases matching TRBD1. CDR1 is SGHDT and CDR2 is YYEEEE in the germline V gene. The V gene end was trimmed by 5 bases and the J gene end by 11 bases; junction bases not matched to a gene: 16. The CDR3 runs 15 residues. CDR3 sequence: CASRKWGLPRGAQHF. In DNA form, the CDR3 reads TGTGCCAGCAGAAAATGGGGTCTTCCCAGGGGGGCCCAGCATTTT.

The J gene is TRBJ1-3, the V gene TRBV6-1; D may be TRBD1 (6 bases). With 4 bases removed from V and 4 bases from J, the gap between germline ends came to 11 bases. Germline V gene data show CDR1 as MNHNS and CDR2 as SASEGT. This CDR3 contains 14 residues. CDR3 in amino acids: CASSVGGFGNTIYF. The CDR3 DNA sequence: TGTGCCAGCAGTGTAGGGGGATTCGGAAACACCATATATTTT.

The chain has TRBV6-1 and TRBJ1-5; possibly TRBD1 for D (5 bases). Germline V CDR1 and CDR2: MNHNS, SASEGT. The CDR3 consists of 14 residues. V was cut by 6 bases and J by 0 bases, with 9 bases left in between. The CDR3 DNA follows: TGTGCCAGCAGAGACAGTCATAGCAATCAGCCCCAGCATTTT. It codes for CASRDSHSNQPQHF.

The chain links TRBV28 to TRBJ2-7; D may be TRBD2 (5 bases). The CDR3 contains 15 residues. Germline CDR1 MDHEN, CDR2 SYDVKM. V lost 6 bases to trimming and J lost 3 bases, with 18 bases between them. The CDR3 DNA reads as TGTGCCAGCAGCTTGCACCGTTACGCGGGCTACGAGCAGTACTTC. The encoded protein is CASSLHRYAGYEQYF.

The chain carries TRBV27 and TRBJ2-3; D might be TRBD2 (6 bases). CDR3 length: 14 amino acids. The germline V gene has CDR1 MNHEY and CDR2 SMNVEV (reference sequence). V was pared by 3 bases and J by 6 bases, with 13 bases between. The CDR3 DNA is TGTGCCAGCAGTTTGGAGGGACCTGGGGATACGCAGTATTTT. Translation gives CASSLEGPGDTQYF.

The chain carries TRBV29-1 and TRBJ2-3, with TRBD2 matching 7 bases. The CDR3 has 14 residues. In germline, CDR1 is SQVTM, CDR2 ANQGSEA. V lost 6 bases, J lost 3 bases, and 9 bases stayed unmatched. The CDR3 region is CSVGTIARTDTQYF. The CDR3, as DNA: TGCAGCGTGGGGACTATCGCCCGGACAGATACGCAGTATTTT.

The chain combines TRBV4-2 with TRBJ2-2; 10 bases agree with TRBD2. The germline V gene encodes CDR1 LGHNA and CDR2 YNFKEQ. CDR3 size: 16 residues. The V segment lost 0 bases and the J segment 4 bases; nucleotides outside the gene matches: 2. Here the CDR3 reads CASSQEAGGSTGELFF. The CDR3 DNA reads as TGTGCCAGCAGCCAAGAAGCGGGAGGGAGCACCGGGGAGCTGTTTTTT.

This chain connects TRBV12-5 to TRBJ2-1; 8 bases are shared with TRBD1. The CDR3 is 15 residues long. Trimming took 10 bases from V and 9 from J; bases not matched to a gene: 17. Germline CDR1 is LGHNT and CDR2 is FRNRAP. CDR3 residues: CAIPPPDRALGEQFF. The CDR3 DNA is TGTGCTATCCCTCCTCCGGACAGGGCGCTCGGTGAGCAGTTCTTC.

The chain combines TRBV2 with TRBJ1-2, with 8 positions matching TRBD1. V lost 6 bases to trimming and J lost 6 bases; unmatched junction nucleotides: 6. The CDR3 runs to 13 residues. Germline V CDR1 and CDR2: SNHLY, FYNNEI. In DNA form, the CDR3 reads TGTGCCAGCAGCCGGGACAGGTTGGATGGCTACACCTTC. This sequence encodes CASSRDRLDGYTF.

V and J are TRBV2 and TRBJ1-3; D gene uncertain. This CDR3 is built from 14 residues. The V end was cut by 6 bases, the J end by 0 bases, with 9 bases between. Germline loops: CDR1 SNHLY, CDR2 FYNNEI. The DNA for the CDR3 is TGTGCCAGCAGAAAGCCGAGCTCTGGAAACACCATATATTTT. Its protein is CASRKPSSGNTIYF.

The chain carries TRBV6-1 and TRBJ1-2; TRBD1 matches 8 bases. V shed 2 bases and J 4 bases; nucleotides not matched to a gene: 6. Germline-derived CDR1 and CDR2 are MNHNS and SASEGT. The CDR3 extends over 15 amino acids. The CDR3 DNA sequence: TGTGCCAGCAGTGAAAGGGACAGGTCCATCTATGGCTACACCTTC. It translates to CASSERDRSIYGYTF.

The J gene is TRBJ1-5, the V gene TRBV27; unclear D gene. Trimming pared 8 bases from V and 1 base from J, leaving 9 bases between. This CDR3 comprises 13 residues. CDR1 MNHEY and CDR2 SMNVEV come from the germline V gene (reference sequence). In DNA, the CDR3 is TGTGCCAGCGGGCAAGACAGCAATCAGCCCCAGCATTTT. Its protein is CASGQDSNQPQHF.

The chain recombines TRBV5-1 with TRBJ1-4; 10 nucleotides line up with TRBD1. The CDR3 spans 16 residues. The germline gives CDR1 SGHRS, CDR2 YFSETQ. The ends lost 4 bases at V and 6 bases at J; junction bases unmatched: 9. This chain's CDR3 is CASSLSETGGYEKLFF. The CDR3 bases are TGCGCCAGCAGCCTTAGCGAGACAGGGGGCTATGAAAAACTGTTTTTT.

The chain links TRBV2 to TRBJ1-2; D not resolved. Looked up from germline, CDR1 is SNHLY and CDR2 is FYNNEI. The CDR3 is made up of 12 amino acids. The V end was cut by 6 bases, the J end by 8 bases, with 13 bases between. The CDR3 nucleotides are TGTGCCAGCAGGCAGGACTCCGGGGGCTACACCTTC. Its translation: CASRQDSGGYTF. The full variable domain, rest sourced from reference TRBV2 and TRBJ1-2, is EPEVTQTPSHQVTQMGQEVILRCVPISNHLYFYWYRQILGQKVEFLVSFYNNEISEKSEIFDDQFSVERPDGSNFTLKIRSTKLEDSAMYFCASRQDSGGYTFGSGTRLTVV.

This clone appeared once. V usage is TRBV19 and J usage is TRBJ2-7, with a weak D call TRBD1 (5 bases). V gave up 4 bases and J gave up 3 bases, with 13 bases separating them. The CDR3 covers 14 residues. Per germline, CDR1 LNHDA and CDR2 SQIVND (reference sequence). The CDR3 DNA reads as TGTGCCAGTAGTAAGATAGGGCAGGGCTACGAGCAGTACTTC. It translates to CASSKIGQGYEQYF.

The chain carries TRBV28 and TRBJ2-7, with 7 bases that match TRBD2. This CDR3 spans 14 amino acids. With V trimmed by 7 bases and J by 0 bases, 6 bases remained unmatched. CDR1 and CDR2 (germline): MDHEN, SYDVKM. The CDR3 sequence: CASMSGASSYEQYF. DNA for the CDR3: TGTGCCAGCATGAGCGGGGCCAGCTCCTACGAGCAGTACTTC.

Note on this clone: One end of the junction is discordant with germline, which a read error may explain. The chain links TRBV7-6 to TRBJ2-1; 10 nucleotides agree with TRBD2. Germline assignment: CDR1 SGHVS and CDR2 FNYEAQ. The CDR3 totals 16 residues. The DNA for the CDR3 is TGTGCCAGCAGCATAGCGCTAGCGGGGGCCGGGAATGAGCAGTTCTTC. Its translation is CASSIALAGAGNEQFF.

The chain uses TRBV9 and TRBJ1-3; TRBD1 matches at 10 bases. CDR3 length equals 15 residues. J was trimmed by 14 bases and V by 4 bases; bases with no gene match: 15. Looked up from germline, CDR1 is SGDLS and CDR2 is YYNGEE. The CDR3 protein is CASSFGGTGASGLYF. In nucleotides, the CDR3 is TGTGCCAGCAGCTTTGGAGGGACAGGGGCCTCTGGTTTATATTTT.